This T cell receptor (beta chain) was identified in a study of cytomegalovirus exposure and HLA in healthy donors. General study findings and limits: Through in vitro validation, three CMV-associated chains were shown to be specific for CMV antigens.

Both 60 Vbeta primers and 13 Jbeta primers went into the PCR. TCRdb's copy holds only in-frame clones and misses some; the assay was immunoSEQ multiplex PCR. The sample carries some 110,000 clones, more than 65% recorded once. Remarks on this clone: What it binds is not known.

This CDR3 is built from 15 residues. The germline gives CDR1 SGDLS, CDR2 YYNGEE. V was pared by 4 bases and J by 5 bases, with 13 bases between. This chain joins TRBV9 and TRBJ1-6, with TRBD1 as a possible D gene (5 bases). The sequence was obtained from a woman aged 60-75 years in good health and CMV-seropositive. Sequencing was performed on PBMCs. The CDR3 here is CASSSTGGNNSPLHF. In DNA form, the CDR3 reads TGTGCCAGCAGCTCGACCGGGGGGAATAATTCACCCCTCCACTTT.